Following are 22 T cell receptor beta chains from one sample sequenced in a study of immune evolution from preneoplasia to lung adenocarcinoma. The protocol was immunoSEQ multiplex PCR, while the TCRdb copy is restricted to in-frame clones and leaves out a portion. This table holds about 5,000 clones, 80% to 90% found once. The sequencing input was FFPE atypical adenomatous hyperplasia tissue from the lung. Stated subset: atypical adenomatous hyperplasia (AAH), lung preneoplasia. The origin of the receptors is a person between 65 and 80 years old with lung adenocarcinoma.

V usage is TRBV11-3 and J usage is TRBJ1-2, with D hard to call. Trimming stripped 6 bases from V and 2 bases from J, with 10 bases between. Per the germline V gene, CDR1 is SGHNT and CDR2 is YENEEA. The CDR3 consists of 13 residues. The chain's CDR3 is CASRQGSNYGYTF. CDR3 coding DNA: TGTGCCAGCAGGCAAGGCAGCAACTATGGCTACACCTTC.

V gene TRBV2 combines with J gene TRBJ2-7, with D unclear. The V end was cut by 10 bases, the J end by 6 bases, with 13 bases between. This CDR3 comprises 11 residues. Germline CDR1 and CDR2: SNHLY and FYNNEI. The CDR3 loop is CAITGLGEQYF. The CDR3 region has the DNA TGTGCCATTACCGGGCTCGGCGAGCAGTACTTC. Based on the CDR3 plus reference TRBV2 and TRBJ2-7, the full variable domain is EPEVTQTPSHQVTQMGQEVILRCVPISNHLYFYWYRQILGQKVEFLVSFYNNEISEKSEIFDDQFSVERPDGSNFTLKIRSTKLEDSAMYFCAITGLGEQYFGPGTRLTVT.

This clone was recorded only once. V and J are TRBV7-3 and TRBJ2-6; no clear D gene. The CDR3 contains 16 residues. Looked up from germline, CDR1 is SGHTA and CDR2 is FQGTGA. V gave up 4 bases and J gave up 0 bases, with 10 bases separating them. The CDR3 spells CASSSPRNSGANVLTF. CDR3 DNA sequence: TGTGCCAGCAGCTCGCCCCGAAACTCTGGGGCCAACGTCCTGACTTTC.

The V call is TRBV7-2, the J call TRBJ1-3; 8 bases align to TRBD1. This CDR3 region has 13 residues. V lost 5 bases to trimming and J lost 6 bases; unmatched junction nucleotides: 3. CDR1 SGHTA and CDR2 FQGNSA come from the germline V gene. The CDR3 DNA reads TGTGCCAGCAGCCAGACAGGGGAAAACACCATATATTTT. Its protein is CASSQTGENTIYF.

This clone was seen once. V usage is TRBV6-1 and J usage is TRBJ1-1, with TRBD1 matching over 10 bases. Per germline, CDR1 MNHNS and CDR2 SASEGT. The junction had 5 bases not matched to a gene; V was cut back by 2 bases and J by 5 bases. CDR3 size: 15 residues. The CDR3 protein is CASSEQGQGRTEAFF. CDR3 DNA: TGTGCCAGCAGTGAACAGGGACAGGGGAGGACTGAAGCTTTCTTT.

This rearrangement joins TRBV11-1 to TRBJ1-2; 9 positions match TRBD1. The length of the CDR3 is 11 residues. The ends lost 5 bases at V and 14 bases at J; junction bases unmatched: 6. CDR1 is SGHAT, CDR2 FQDESV, per germline (reference sequence). The CDR3 protein is CASSRDRALTF. CDR3 sequence (DNA): TGTGCCAGCAGCCGGGACAGGGCTCTTACCTTC.

The CDR3, as DNA: TGTGCCAGCAGCCAAGATCGGGGACAGGGGGCGACTCGGGGCTACACCTTC. Amino acids: CASSQDRGQGATRGYTF. V is TRBV14 and J is TRBJ1-2; 12 positions match TRBD1. CDR1 is SGHDN and CDR2 is FVKESK in the germline V gene. Trimming took 0 bases from V and 8 from J; bases not matched to a gene: 10. CDR3 size: 17 residues.

The chain joins TRBV4-1 to TRBJ1-2; D is unresolved. Trimming shortened V by 0 bases and J by 6 bases, and 14 bases separated the two germline ends. This CDR3 is built from 15 residues. Per the germline V gene, CDR1 is MGHRA and CDR2 is YSYEKL. The chain's CDR3 is CASSQDGTHSDGYTF. In nucleotides, the CDR3 is TGCGCCAGCAGCCAAGACGGAACACATTCCGATGGCTACACCTTC.

The chain uses TRBV20-1 and TRBJ2-1; D gene ambiguous. Trimming left V 5 bases short and J 8 bases short, with 10 bases between. Germline lookup yields CDR1 DFQATT and CDR2 SNEGSKA (reference sequence). The CDR3 consists of 11 residues. CDR3 coding DNA: TGCAGTGCTGGGTCTATTGATGAGCAGTTCTTC. Translation gives CSAGSIDEQFF.

In nucleotides, the CDR3 is TGTGCCAGCCGGGAAGGCCTGAGCAATCAGCCCCAGCATTTT. Translating gives CASREGLSNQPQHF. This chain joins TRBV6-5 and TRBJ1-5; D ambiguous. Germline V lookup: CDR1 MNHEY, CDR2 SVGAGI. The CDR3 loop spans 14 amino acids. The V and J ends lost 8 bases and 1 base respectively, with 12 bases between them.

The genes are TRBV7-9 and TRBJ1-5, with D possibly being TRBD1 (5 bases). Germline V gene sequence: CDR1 SEHNR, CDR2 FQNEAQ (reference sequence). CDR3 length: 12 residues. V lost 6 bases and J lost 12, with 15 bases in between. CDR3 loop: CASSLGRAYQHF. CDR3 in DNA: TGTGCCAGCAGTTTGGGGCGGGCTTACCAGCATTTT.

The chain uses TRBV6-5 and TRBJ1-1; D is ambiguous. The V gene lost 8 bases and the J gene lost 4 bases, with 20 bases spanning the gap. Germline CDR1 is MNHEY and CDR2 is SVGAGI. There are 15 residues in the CDR3. Written as DNA, the CDR3 is TGTGCCAGCGGCCCTGAGTTTAGGGCCGCCACTGAAGCTTTCTTT. It encodes CASGPEFRAATEAFF.

The chain employs TRBV18 and TRBJ2-1; the match to TRBD2 covers 12 bases. V was clipped by 3 bases and J by 3 bases; unmatched bases: 6. The length of the CDR3 is 17 residues. Germline V gives CDR1 KGHSH, CDR2 LQKENI. The CDR3 DNA reads TGTGCCAGCTCACCTCGGACTAGCGGGATCTACTACAATGAGCAGTTCTTC. Translated, it gives CASSPRTSGIYYNEQFF. Filled out from reference TRBV18 and TRBJ2-1, the complete variable domain reads NAGVMQNPRHLVRRRGQEARLRCSPMKGHSHVYWYRQLPEEGLKFMVYLQKENIIDESGMPKERFSAEFPKEGPSILRIQQVVRGDSAAYFCASSPRTSGIYYNEQFFGPGTRLTVL.

In this sample, this clone turned up a few times. The chain links TRBV9 to TRBJ2-2, with 9 bases fitting TRBD1. Trimming at V came to 3 bases and at J to 6 bases, leaving 9 bases not matched to a gene. The CDR3 runs 16 residues. Germline assignment: CDR1 SGDLS and CDR2 YYNGEE. The CDR3 reads CASSDRQGVYAGELFF. The CDR3 DNA sequence: TGTGCCAGCAGCGACCGACAGGGGGTTTACGCCGGGGAGCTGTTTTTT. The full variable domain, its missing parts supplied by reference TRBV9 and TRBJ2-2, is DSGVTQTPKHLITATGQRVTLRCSPRSGDLSVYWYQQSLDQGLQFLIQYYNGEERAKGNILERFSAQQFPDLHSELNLSSLELGDSALYFCASSDRQGVYAGELFFGEGSRLTVL.

This clone turned up a few times. The chain links TRBV10-1 to TRBJ2-7; 11 bases agree with TRBD1. The CDR3 is made up of 13 amino acids. Trimming removed 6 bases from V and 6 bases from J; junction bases left unmatched: 4. From germline, CDR1 is WNHNN and CDR2 SYGVQD (reference sequence). CDR3 loop: CASRPGQGGEQYF. CDR3 DNA: TGCGCCAGCAGGCCGGGACAGGGGGGCGAGCAGTACTTC.

The chain recombines TRBV20-1 with TRBJ2-7; D ambiguous. Germline V gene lookup returns CDR1 DFQATT and CDR2 SNEGSKA (reference sequence). The CDR3 totals 11 residues. Trimming stripped 6 bases from V and 1 base from J, with 7 bases between. Written as DNA, the CDR3 is TGCAGTGCGACTGAATCCTACGAGCAGTACTTC. This sequence encodes CSATESYEQYF.

This chain links TRBV5-4 with TRBJ1-3; 9 positions match TRBD1. The trim removed 2 bases at V and 0 bases at J, leaving 6 bases unmatched. The germline gives CDR1 SGHNT, CDR2 YYREEE (reference sequence). The CDR3 runs to 17 residues. The CDR3 loop is CASSFNRGHLSGNTIYF. DNA of the CDR3: TGTGCCAGCAGCTTCAACAGGGGGCACCTCTCTGGAAACACCATATATTTT.

The chain couples TRBV21-1 to TRBJ1-5; TRBD1, as called in the table, went unchecked against the DNA. TRBV21-1 is shown as a pseudogene. The CDR3 sequence is 15 residues long. The CDR3, as DNA: TGTGCCAGCAGCCCGGGACAGTTTAGCAATCAGCCCCAGCATTTT. Residues: CASSPGQFSNQPQHF.

The chain combines TRBV2 with TRBJ2-4; 13 bases align to TRBD2. The CDR3 totals 17 residues. Looked up from germline, CDR1 is SNHLY and CDR2 is FYNNEI. Losses at the gene ends were 5 bases for V and 7 bases for J; bases not matched to a gene: 11. CDR3 region: CASSRLAGGPRGNIQYF. The CDR3 nucleotides read TGTGCCAGCAGTAGACTAGCGGGAGGCCCACGGGGGAACATTCAGTACTTC.

The rearrangement links TRBV19 to TRBJ1-1, with D hard to call. Trimming took 7 bases from V and 8 from J, leaving 23 bases between them. In germline, CDR1 is LNHDA, CDR2 SQIVND (reference sequence). The CDR3 has 15 residues. CDR3 in amino acids: CASTNPRAAVPEAFF. DNA of the CDR3: TGTGCCAGTACAAACCCCCGGGCGGCCGTACCAGAAGCTTTCTTT.

The V and J genes are TRBV19 and TRBJ1-2, with no clear D. This CDR3 has 12 amino acids. CDR1 and CDR2 from the germline V gene are LNHDA and SQIVND (reference sequence). Trimming took off 3 bases at V and 8 bases at J, with 10 bases between the two ends. CDR3 sequence: CASSIRKGGYTF. The DNA of the CDR3 is TGTGCCAGTAGTATCCGGAAGGGAGGCTACACCTTC.

As for this clone: Within the sample, other DNA sequences also encode this same CDR3. This rearrangement joins TRBV7-9 to TRBJ1-1; D unclear. Trimming removed 5 bases from V and 5 bases from J, with 12 bases in between. The CDR3 is 13 amino acids. CDR1 and CDR2 from the germline V gene are SEHNR and FQNEAQ (reference sequence). In DNA, the CDR3 is TGTGCCAGCAGCCCAGGACTCGGGACTGAAGCTTTCTTT. Translation: CASSPGLGTEAFF. Filled out from reference TRBV7-9 and TRBJ1-1, the complete variable domain reads DTGVSQNPRHKITKRGQNVTFRCDPISEHNRLYWYRQTLGQGPEFLTYFQNEAQLEKSRLLSDRFSAERPKGSFSTLEIQRTEQGDSAMYLCASSPGLGTEAFFGQGTRLTVV.